This T cell receptor (beta chain) appears in the sequencing data of a study of human T cells and chemical hapten exposure. About the study: 2% DPC applied to a roughly 2 cm by roughly 2 cm arm area sensitized donors.

The time point is: pre-sensitization, week 0. As to treatment: therapeutic diphenylcyclopropenone sensitization with weekly scalp DPC. Drawing of blood took place ahead of applying each patch test. TCRdb passed the RACE reads through MiXCR, listing each CDR3 protein once. In the table there are 350,000 to 400,000 distinct CDR3 sequences, 4% to 6% of which are singletons. This clonotype was counted at least ten times. CDR3 length: 13 residues. V was cut by 6 bases and J by 6 bases, with 18 bases left in between. In germline, CDR1 is SQVTM, CDR2 ANQGSEA. The receptor was derived from a woman in her forties or fifties with alopecia areata. Some clones in this sample may be carry-over from other donors' samples. Sequenced here: whole blood, sampled in connection with sensitization to the hapten diphenylcyclopropenone (DPC). The chain employs TRBV29-1 and TRBJ2-7; D is perhaps TRBD2 (6 bases). The CDR3 loop reads CSVPEASAGEQYF. The DNA for the CDR3 is TGCAGCGTGCCTGAGGCTAGCGCGGGCGAGCAGTACTTC.